The 14 T cell receptor beta chains below were found in one sample sequenced in a study of blood T cell repertoires in COVID-19. Only in-frame clones appear in the TCRdb table, and some are missing; sequencing was by immunoSEQ multiplex PCR. The repertoire includes about 50,000 clones, under 85% of them detected once, and about 7% sits in the top ten. The sample comprised peripheral blood. The receptors were sampled from a man between 65 and 80 years old with active COVID-19.

The chain joins TRBV7-2 to TRBJ2-2, with 7 nucleotides matching TRBD1. Germline CDR1 and CDR2: SGHTA and FQGNSA. CDR3 length: 15 residues. V gave up 6 bases and J gave up 4 bases; unmatched junction bases: 8. The CDR3 here is CASRQTGTATGELFF. The DNA for the CDR3 is TGTGCCAGCAGACAAACCGGGACAGCCACCGGGGAGCTGTTTTTT.

This chain joins TRBV29-1 and TRBJ2-2; 9 nucleotides line up with TRBD1. From germline, CDR1 is SQVTM and CDR2 ANQGSEA. J was trimmed by 1 base and V by 7 bases; bases with no gene match: 4. The CDR3 is 14 amino acids. The CDR3 bases are TGCAGCGCCCGACAGGGGGGGAACACCGGGGAGCTGTTTTTT. Residues: CSARQGGNTGELFF.

The chain joins TRBV28 to TRBJ2-2, with 10 bases matching TRBD2. In germline, CDR1 is MDHEN, CDR2 SYDVKM. This CDR3 is built from 16 residues. The V segment lost 8 bases and the J segment 2 bases; nucleotides outside the gene matches: 8. CDR3 amino acids: CASGGIAGGNTGELFF. CDR3 sequence (DNA): TGTGCCAGCGGGGGCATAGCGGGGGGAAACACCGGGGAGCTGTTTTTT.

The CDR3 sequence: CATSREPSGYEQYF. Here the CDR3 DNA reads TGTGCCACCAGCAGAGAGCCTAGCGGATACGAGCAGTACTTC. This chain links TRBV15 with TRBJ2-7, with 7 bases matching TRBD2. There are 14 residues in the CDR3. The germline gives CDR1 LNHNV, CDR2 YYDKDF (reference sequence). V was pared by 0 bases and J by 4 bases, with 3 bases of the junction left unmatched.

The V and J genes are TRBV6-2 or TRBV6-3 and TRBJ1-1; D perhaps matches TRBD1 (5 bases). Germline-derived CDR1 and CDR2 are MNHEY and SVGEGT. V was trimmed by 2 bases and J by 8 bases, leaving 6 bases between them. The CDR3 runs to 11 residues. CDR3 nucleotides: TGTGCCAGCAGTTACGACAGCGAAGCTTTCTTT. It yields the protein CASSYDSEAFF.

This clone was recorded a few times. The rearrangement links TRBV19 to TRBJ1-2, with a possible D match to TRBD1 (5 bases). V lost 0 bases and J lost 1, with 6 bases in between. Per germline, CDR1 LNHDA and CDR2 SQIVND (reference sequence). This CDR3 has 14 residues. CDR3 amino acids: CASSIDQGNYGYTF. CDR3 coding DNA: TGTGCCAGTAGTATAGATCAGGGTAACTATGGCTACACCTTC.

The V gene is TRBV7-2, the J gene TRBJ1-5, with TRBD1 as a possible D gene (6 bases). Trimming took off 2 bases at V and 2 bases at J, with 7 bases between the two ends. This CDR3 contains 14 residues. In germline, CDR1 is SGHTA, CDR2 FQGNSA. The CDR3 nucleotides are TGTGCCAGCAGCTTATCAGGGGGCAATCAGCCCCAGCATTTT. Translating gives CASSLSGGNQPQHF.

The gene calls are TRBV9 and TRBJ1-1; D gene uncertain. The ends were cut back, 3 bases at V and 5 bases at J, with 17 bases in the middle. Germline CDR1 SGDLS, CDR2 YYNGEE. The CDR3 is made up of 15 amino acids. CDR3 sequence (DNA): TGTGCCAGCAGCGCTATTGACGCCGGGGTGACTGAAGCTTTCTTT. Residues: CASSAIDAGVTEAFF. The full variable domain, completed using reference TRBV9 and TRBJ1-1, is DSGVTQTPKHLITATGQRVTLRCSPRSGDLSVYWYQQSLDQGLQFLIQYYNGEERAKGNILERFSAQQFPDLHSELNLSSLELGDSALYFCASSAIDAGVTEAFFGQGTRLTVV.

This chain uses TRBV25-1 with TRBJ1-4, with TRBD1 matching over 9 bases. CDR3 length: 16 residues. Trimming at V came to 2 bases and at J to 4 bases, leaving 5 bases not matched to a gene. Germline assignment: CDR1 MGHDK and CDR2 SYGVNS. CDR3 nucleotides: TGTGCCAGCAGTGAACGGACAGGGGCTTATAATGAAAAACTGTTTTTT. It is translated as CASSERTGAYNEKLFF.

The chain has TRBV28 and TRBJ2-4; TRBD2 matches at 9 bases. Germline CDR1 and CDR2: MDHEN and SYDVKM. This CDR3 is 14 amino acids long. V lost 6 bases to trimming and J lost 6 bases; unmatched junction nucleotides: 6. The CDR3 reads CASSAGGPSNIQYF. CDR3 sequence (DNA): TGTGCCAGCAGCGCGGGGGGGCCTTCAAACATTCAGTACTTC.

V and J are TRBV19 and TRBJ2-1; 8 bases agree with TRBD2. Germline V gene sequence: CDR1 LNHDA, CDR2 SQIVND (reference sequence). V was clipped by 3 bases and J by 2 bases; unmatched bases: 12. This CDR3 spans 18 amino acids. The CDR3 loop reads CASSMGAGGFGAYNEQFF. The CDR3 nucleotides read TGTGCCAGTAGTATGGGGGCGGGGGGCTTTGGGGCCTACAATGAGCAGTTCTTC.

This clone was picked up one time. The chain links TRBV6-2 or TRBV6-3 to TRBJ1-1; 7 bases map to TRBD1. The CDR3 consists of 15 residues. Germline CDR1 and CDR2: MNHEY and SVGEGT. V lost 0 bases and J lost 5; bases outside the gene matches: 6. As DNA, the CDR3 is TGTGCCAGCAGTTACTCCCGGACAGGAGAAACTGAAGCTTTCTTT. It specifies CASSYSRTGETEAFF.

This chain uses TRBV28 with TRBJ2-7; possible D gene TRBD2, 5 bases. V lost 3 bases and J lost 2, with 17 bases in between. The CDR3 has 16 residues. The germline V gene encodes CDR1 MDHEN and CDR2 SYDVKM. CDR3 sequence: CASSFTAEGRPYEQYF. Written as DNA, the CDR3 is TGTGCCAGCAGTTTTACAGCCGAGGGCCGGCCCTACGAGCAGTACTTC.

J is TRBJ1-2 and V is TRBV27; D gene unclear. Germline CDR1 is MNHEY and CDR2 is SMNVEV (reference sequence). The CDR3 length is 13 residues. Trimming pared 5 bases from V and 2 bases from J, leaving 9 bases between. The CDR3 nucleotides read TGTGCCAGCAGTCCAGGCCGGAACTATGGCTACACCTTC. This sequence encodes CASSPGRNYGYTF.